This TCR beta chain derives from a study of response to subunit inactivated influenza vaccine. MiXCR, run by TCRdb on the RT-PCR reads, gives a single entry per CDR3 protein. The sample holds more than 600,000 distinct CDR3 sequences; about 18% are singletons and the top ten take about 11%. This clonotype was observed at least ten times. What it binds is unknown. Overall study findings and caveats: Authors proposed each seasonal influenza vaccination draws in few new T cells.

The CDR3 has 18 residues. The J segment lost 9 bases and the V segment lost 2 bases, leaving 16 bases of the junction unmatched. Germline CDR1 reads MNHEY; CDR2 reads SMNVEV (reference sequence). Specimen: PBMCs from blood, collected 5 to 6 days after vaccination. The chain couples TRBV27 to TRBJ2-1, with TRBD2 matching 10 bases. This clonotype originated in a man aged 45-65 years who received an inactivated influenza vaccine. CDR3 bases: TGTGCCAGCAGTTTAAGTGTTCGGCTAGCGGGAGTTGGTCCTGAGCAGTTCTTC. The encoded protein is CASSLSVRLAGVGPEQFF.